This is a list of T cell receptor beta chains from one sample in a study of identical twins. TCRdb re-derived calls from the 5' RACE reads in MiXCR, one entry per CDR3 protein. The sample includes 150,000 or so distinct CDR3 sequences, 3% to 4% of them seen just once. Source material: memory T cells sorted from blood. Receptors were obtained from a young man in good health. Both conserved end residues are trimmed from each CDR3. The size entry is marked missing in some rows and otherwise reads once, few, many or a size class.

clone_size j_call v_call cdr3_aa
many TRBJ2-3 TRBV27 ASSHASGIRTDTQY
many TRBJ1-4 TRBV20-1 SGHEDEKLF
many TRBJ2-2 TRBV12-3/TRBV12-4 ASKDIGGELF
many TRBJ2-7 TRBV7-8 ASSPGTVYEQY
many TRBJ2-3 TRBV28 ASSFSQLARQY
few TRBJ1-5 TRBV10-2 ASSEGGGRNQPQH
. TRBJ1-2 TRBV9 ASSTSFLGAYGYT
many TRBJ2-7 TRBV28 ASSPPVGGSYEQY
many TRBJ1-2 TRBV20-1 SALGPPGYT
many TRBJ2-1 TRBV4-3 ASSQSTGNEQF
. TRBJ1-5 TRBV7-8 ASSLALTGNQPQH
many TRBJ2-5 TRBV7-3 ASSYGTSQETQY
many TRBJ1-3 TRBV7-2 ASSLMRGQGEGNTIY
many TRBJ1-6 TRBV7-2 ASSLQGYNSPLH
many TRBJ2-2 TRBV24-1 ATTSGSLNTGELF
many TRBJ1-2 TRBV20-1 SARHGVSNYGYT
many TRBJ1-6 TRBV11-1 ASSQRQLSNSPLH
many TRBJ2-4 TRBV6-4 ASSFSQGERNIQY
few TRBJ2-1 TRBV2 ASSDDTAPNEQF
many TRBJ1-3 TRBV7-8 ASSLAGRLNSGNTIY
many TRBJ1-6 TRBV12-5 ASGSLIGHVVNSPLH
few TRBJ2-1 TRBV7-2 ASSLRDISYNEQF
many TRBJ2-5 TRBV6-6 ASRGAGETQY
many TRBJ2-1 TRBV6-6 ASSYGTDNEQF
many TRBJ1-3 TRBV7-2 ASSRMQGSGNTIY
many TRBJ2-7 TRBV4-3 ASSQDWTEQY
many TRBJ1-4 TRBV5-4 ASSLRTGEGEKLF
many TRBJ2-2 TRBV9 ASSPLAGIGELF
many TRBJ1-5 TRBV12-3/TRBV12-4 ASSPRDRANQPQH
few TRBJ1-2 TRBV6-1 ASSQGLIYGYT
. TRBJ2-1 TRBV7-9 ASSSRTSGRGNEQF
many TRBJ2-1 TRBV27 ASSFLSAGGLNEQF
many TRBJ1-1 TRBV7-8 ASSFGHLESEAF
many TRBJ2-1 TRBV7-3 ASSLSASYNEQF
many TRBJ2-3 TRBV20-1 SAQREGPSGTDTQY
many TRBJ2-1 TRBV12-3/TRBV12-4 ASSLAGGPFNEQF
many TRBJ2-5 TRBV12-3/TRBV12-4 ASTLGLAEETQY
many TRBJ1-6 TRBV5-1 ASSLATLNSPLH
many TRBJ2-5 TRBV11-2 ASKTIGQGQETQY
. TRBJ2-6 TRBV7-2 ASSLAPGIGANVLT
. TRBJ2-2 TRBV12-5 ASGLVQGANGELF
many TRBJ2-7 TRBV20-1 SANWGADEQY
many TRBJ2-1 TRBV5-6 ASSSGLAGDLRDEQF